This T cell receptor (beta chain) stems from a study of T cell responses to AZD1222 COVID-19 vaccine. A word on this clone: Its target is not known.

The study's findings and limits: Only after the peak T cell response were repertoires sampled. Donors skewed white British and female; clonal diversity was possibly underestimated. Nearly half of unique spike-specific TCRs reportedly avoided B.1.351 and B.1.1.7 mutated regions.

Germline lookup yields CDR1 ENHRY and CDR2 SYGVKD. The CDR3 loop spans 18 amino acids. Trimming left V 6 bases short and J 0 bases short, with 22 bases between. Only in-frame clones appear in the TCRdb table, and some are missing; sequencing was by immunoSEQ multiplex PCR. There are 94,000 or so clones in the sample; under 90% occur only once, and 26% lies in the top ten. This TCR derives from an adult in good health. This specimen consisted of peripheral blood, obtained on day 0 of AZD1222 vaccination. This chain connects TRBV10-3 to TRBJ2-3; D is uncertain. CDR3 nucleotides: TGTGCCATCAGCCCCGTAGCTGGTAAACACTCTAGCACAGATACGCAGTATTTT. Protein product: CAISPVAGKHSSTDTQYF.